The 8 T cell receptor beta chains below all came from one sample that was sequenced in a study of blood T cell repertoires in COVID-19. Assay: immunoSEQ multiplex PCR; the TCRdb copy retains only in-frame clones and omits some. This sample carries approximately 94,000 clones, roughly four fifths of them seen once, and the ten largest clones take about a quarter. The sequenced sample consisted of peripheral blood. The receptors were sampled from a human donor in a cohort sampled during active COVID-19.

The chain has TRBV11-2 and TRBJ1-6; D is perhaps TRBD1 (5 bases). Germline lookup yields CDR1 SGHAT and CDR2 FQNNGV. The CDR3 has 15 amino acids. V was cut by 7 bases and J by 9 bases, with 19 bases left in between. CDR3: CASTPPGGSGSPLHF. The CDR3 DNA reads TGTGCCAGCACCCCTCCCGGGGGGAGTGGTTCACCCCTCCACTTT.

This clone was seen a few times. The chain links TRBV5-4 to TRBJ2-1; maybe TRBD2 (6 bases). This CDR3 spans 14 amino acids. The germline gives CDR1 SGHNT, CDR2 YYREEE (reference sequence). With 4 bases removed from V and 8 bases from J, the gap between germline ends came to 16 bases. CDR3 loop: CASSGPRAGDEQFF. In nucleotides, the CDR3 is TGTGCCAGCAGCGGACCCCGAGCGGGCGATGAGCAGTTCTTC.

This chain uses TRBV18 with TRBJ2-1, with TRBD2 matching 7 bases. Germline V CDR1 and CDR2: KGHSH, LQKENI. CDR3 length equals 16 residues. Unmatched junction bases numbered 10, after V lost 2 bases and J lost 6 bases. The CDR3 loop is CASSPIYREVTNEQFF. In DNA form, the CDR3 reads TGTGCCAGCTCACCAATATATCGGGAGGTGACCAATGAGCAGTTCTTC.

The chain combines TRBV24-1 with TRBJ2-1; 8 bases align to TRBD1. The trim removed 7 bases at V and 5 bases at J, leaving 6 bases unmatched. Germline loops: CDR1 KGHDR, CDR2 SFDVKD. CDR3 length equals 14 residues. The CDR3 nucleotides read TGTGCCACCAGATCAGGGGGCTGGAACAATGAGCAGTTCTTC. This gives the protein CATRSGGWNNEQFF.

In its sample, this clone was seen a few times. CDR3 sequence (DNA): TGTGCCAGTAGTATCCCGGGACAGCGTATGAACACTGAAGCTTTCTTT. Translating gives CASSIPGQRMNTEAFF. The V gene is TRBV19, the J gene TRBJ1-1, with 7 positions matching TRBD1. Losses at the gene ends were 3 bases for V and 0 bases for J; bases not matched to a gene: 7. The CDR3 covers 16 residues. Germline CDR1 and CDR2: LNHDA and SQIVND (reference sequence). Based on the CDR3 plus reference TRBV19 and TRBJ1-1, the full variable domain is DGGITQSPKYLFRKEGQNVTLSCEQNLNHDAMYWYRQDPGQGLRLIYYSQIVNDFQKGDIAEGYSVSREKKESFPLTVTSAQKNPTAFYLCASSIPGQRMNTEAFFGQGTRLTVV.

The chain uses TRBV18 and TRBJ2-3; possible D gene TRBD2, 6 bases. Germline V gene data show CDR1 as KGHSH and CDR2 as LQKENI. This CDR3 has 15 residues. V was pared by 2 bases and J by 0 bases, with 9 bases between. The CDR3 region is CASSPRDWSTDTQYF. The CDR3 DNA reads TGTGCCAGCTCACCAAGGGACTGGAGCACAGATACGCAGTATTTT.

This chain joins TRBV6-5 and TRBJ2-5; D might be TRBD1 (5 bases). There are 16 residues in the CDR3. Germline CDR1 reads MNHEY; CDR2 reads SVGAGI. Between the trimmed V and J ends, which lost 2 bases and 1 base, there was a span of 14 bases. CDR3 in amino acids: CASSYIPGQVQETQYF. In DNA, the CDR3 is TGTGCCAGCAGTTACATTCCAGGGCAGGTCCAAGAGACCCAGTACTTC.

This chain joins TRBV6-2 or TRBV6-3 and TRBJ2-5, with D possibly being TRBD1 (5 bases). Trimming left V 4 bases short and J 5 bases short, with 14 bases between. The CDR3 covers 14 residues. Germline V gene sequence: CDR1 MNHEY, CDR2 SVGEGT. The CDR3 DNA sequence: TGTGCCAGCAGTTGGGGCCGAAGTGGGGAGACCCAGTACTTC. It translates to CASSWGRSGETQYF.